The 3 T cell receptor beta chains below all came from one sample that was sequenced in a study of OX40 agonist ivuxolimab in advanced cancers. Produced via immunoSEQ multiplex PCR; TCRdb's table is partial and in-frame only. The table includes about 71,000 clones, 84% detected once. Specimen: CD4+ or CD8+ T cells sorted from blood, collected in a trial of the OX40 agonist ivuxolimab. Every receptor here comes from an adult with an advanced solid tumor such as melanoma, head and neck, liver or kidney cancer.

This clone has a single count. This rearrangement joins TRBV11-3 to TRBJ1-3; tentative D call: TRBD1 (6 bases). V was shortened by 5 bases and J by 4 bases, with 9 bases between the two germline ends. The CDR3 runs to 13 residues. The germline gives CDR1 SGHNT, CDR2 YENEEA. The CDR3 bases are TGTGCCAGCAGCCAGGGGACCGGAAACACCATATATTTT. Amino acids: CASSQGTGNTIYF. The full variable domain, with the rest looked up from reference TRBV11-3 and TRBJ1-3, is EAGVVQSPRYKIIEKKQPVAFWCNPISGHNTLYWYLQNLGQGPELLIRYENEEAVDDSQLPKDRFSAERLKGVDSTLKIQPAELGDSAVYLCASSQGTGNTIYFGEGSWLTVV.

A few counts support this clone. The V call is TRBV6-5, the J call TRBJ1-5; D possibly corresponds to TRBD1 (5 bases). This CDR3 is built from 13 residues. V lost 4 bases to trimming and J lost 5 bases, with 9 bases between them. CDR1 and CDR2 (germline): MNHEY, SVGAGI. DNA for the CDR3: TGTGCCAGCAGTTTCGACAGAGATCAGCCCCAGCATTTT. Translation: CASSFDRDQPQHF.

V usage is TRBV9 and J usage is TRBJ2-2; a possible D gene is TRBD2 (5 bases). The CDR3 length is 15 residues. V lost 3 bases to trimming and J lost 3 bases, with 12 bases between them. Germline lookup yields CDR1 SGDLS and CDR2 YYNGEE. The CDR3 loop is CASSARVRDTGELFF. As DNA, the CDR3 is TGTGCCAGCAGCGCCCGGGTGCGGGACACCGGGGAGCTGTTTTTT.